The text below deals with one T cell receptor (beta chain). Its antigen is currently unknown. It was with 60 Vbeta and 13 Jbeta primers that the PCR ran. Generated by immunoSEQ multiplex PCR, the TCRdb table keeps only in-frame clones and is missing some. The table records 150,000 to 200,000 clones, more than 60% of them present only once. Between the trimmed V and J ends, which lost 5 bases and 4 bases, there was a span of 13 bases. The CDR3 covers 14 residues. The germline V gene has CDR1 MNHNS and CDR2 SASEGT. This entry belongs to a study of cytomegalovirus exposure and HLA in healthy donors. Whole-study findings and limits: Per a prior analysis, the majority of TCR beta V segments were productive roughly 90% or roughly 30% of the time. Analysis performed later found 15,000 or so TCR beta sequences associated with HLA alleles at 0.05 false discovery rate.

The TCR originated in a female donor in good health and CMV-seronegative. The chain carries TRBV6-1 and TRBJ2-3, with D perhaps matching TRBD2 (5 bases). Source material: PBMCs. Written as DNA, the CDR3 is TGTGCCAGCAGTAACATCGGGGTCCCAGATACGCAGTATTTT. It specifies CASSNIGVPDTQYF.